What follows describes a single TCR beta chain. What antigen it recognizes has not been identified. No much larger clonotype is one base removed from it; base qualities were not supplied. Each collaborating institution followed its own protocols to collect whole blood in K2EDTA tubes. For TCRbeta analysis, collaborators shipped samples in one of three forms: frozen whole blood, isolated PBMCs, or DNA extracted from either of those sample types. TCRbeta CDR3 regions were amplified from genomic DNA by means of the immunoSEQ Assay, a bias-controlled multiplex PCR. Per the original workflow: The number of nucleated cells in each sample was estimated by amplification of reference gene primers within the assay. Sequence reads were collapsed and filtered to measure the absolute abundance of every unique TCRbeta CDR3 rearrangement. Productive Simpson clonality was computed per sample as the square root of Simpson's diversity index over productive rearrangements. TCRdb retrieved this table from immuneACCESS and kept in-frame rearrangements only. Not all clones are present; in checked studies, unresolved V genes account for under half, and no reason is known for the remainder. From that table come the V and J calls and clone size; the DNA was used to work out D and trimming. Across this sample there are about 210,000 clones, with 92% seen only once. The top ten constitute around 1.2% of the sample.

The sample belongs to a study of blood T cell repertoires in COVID-19 (dated by TCRdb to the early 2020s). For the wider study: The collaborator samples originated in the United States, Italy and Spain and spanned the acute and convalescent phases of COVID-19. The samples were drawn from the first 160 participants of the ongoing ImmuneRACE study and from under 1,500 subjects provided by 6 global collaborators. The sample metadata nearly always contained a de-identified subject ID, COVID-19 status, age in years and sex. The prospective study material was composed of cDNA or gDNA derived from T cells, B-cell-depleted T cells, or PBMCs. The dataset comprised deeply sampled blood TCRbeta repertoires from subjects exposed to, actively infected with, or recovered from COVID-19. Where available, HLA class I and class II types were obtained from metadata supplied by the sample provider rather than from assay-based typing. A freely available public database, intended as a resource for researchers studying the immune response to SARS-CoV-2, is where the repertoires were released. Results and caveats for the whole study, not just this receptor: Clinical and demographic metadata were provided uncurated, with the amount varying by source and participant.

Sequenced sample: peripheral blood. The receptor comes from a man between 25 and 39 years old with acute or convalescent COVID-19.

This receptor has the CDR3 CASSQDRVKRGYEQYF. The bases read TGCGCCAGCAGCCAAGATAGGGTGAAAAGGGGCTACGAGCAGTACTTC. The chain is assembled from TRBV4-1 and TRBJ2-7; a weak D assignment points to TRBD1 (5 bases agree). CDR1 and CDR2 are drawn from the germline V gene: MGHRA, YSYEKL. V sheds 0 bases and J sheds 3 bases, leaving 15 bases between their ends. The CDR3 holds 16 amino acids from the cysteine to the phenylalanine. The retained sequence is limited to the CDR3, 48 bases, with the frame set at the first base.